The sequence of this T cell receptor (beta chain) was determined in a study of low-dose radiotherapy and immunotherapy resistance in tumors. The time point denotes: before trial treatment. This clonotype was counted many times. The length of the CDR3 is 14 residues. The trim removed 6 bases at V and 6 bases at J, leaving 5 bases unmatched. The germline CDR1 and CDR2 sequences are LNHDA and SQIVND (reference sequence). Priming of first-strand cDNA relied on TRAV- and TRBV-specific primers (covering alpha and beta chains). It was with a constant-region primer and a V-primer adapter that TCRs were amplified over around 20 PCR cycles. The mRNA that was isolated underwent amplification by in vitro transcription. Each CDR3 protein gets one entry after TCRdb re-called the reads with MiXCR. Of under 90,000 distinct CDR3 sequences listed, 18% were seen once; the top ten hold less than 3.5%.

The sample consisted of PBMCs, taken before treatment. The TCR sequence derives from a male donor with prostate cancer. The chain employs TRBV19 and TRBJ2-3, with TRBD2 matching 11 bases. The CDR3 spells CASRSSGGVDTQYF. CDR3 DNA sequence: TGTGCCAGTAGAAGTAGCGGGGGGGTCGATACGCAGTATTTT.